Below, 14 T cell receptor beta chains from the same sample are listed, as sequenced in a study of vaccination effects on CD4 cells after COVID-19. The protocol was immunoSEQ multiplex PCR, while the TCRdb copy is restricted to in-frame clones and leaves out a portion. The sample consists of tens of thousands of clones, roughly 78% of them appearing once. These receptors' antigens are unknown. Prior to sequencing, the ViraFEST assay stimulated PBMC with viral peptide pools, which expanded the antigen-specific CD4+ T cells. The authors isolated CD4+ T cells after about eleven days of culture. No vaccinee had earlier SARS-CoV-2 infection, and nucleocapsid antibodies were negative. The sequencing here drew on CD4+ T cells from PBMCs cultured with HCoV-OC43 spike peptides, taken before COVID-19 vaccination. Documented subset: HCoV-OC43 spike overlapping peptide pool stimulation. These TCRs come from a human donor who received a COVID-19 vaccine.

The rearrangement joins TRBV5-4 to TRBJ2-3; TRBD1 matches 7 bases. This CDR3 contains 15 residues. V was clipped by 4 bases and J by 6 bases; unmatched bases: 11. CDR1 SGHNT and CDR2 YYREEE come from the germline V gene (reference sequence). In nucleotides, the CDR3 is TGTGCCAGCAGCCCCTCACAGGGGACGAGTGATACGCAGTATTTT. Translating gives CASSPSQGTSDTQYF.

The chain combines TRBV5-1 with TRBJ2-3; tentative D call: TRBD2 (7 bases). The V end lost 4 bases, the J end lost 1 base, and 10 bases lay between the germline ends. The CDR3 is 14 amino acids. Germline values: CDR1 SGHRS, CDR2 YFSETQ. As DNA, the CDR3 is TGCGCCAGCAGCCTCGGGGGGCGCACAGATACGCAGTATTTT. Translated: CASSLGGRTDTQYF.

This chain links TRBV5-1 with TRBJ1-2, with TRBD1 identical over 7 bases. From germline, CDR1 is SGHRS and CDR2 YFSETQ. With 4 bases clipped from V and 5 bases from J, the junction kept 5 bases outside the gene matches. The CDR3 is 13 residues long. The CDR3 DNA reads TGCGCCAGCAGCCCCCAGGGGGAGTATGGCTACACCTTC. Amino acid sequence: CASSPQGEYGYTF.

CDR3: CASSYGQPWDTEAFF. The CDR3 DNA reads as TGTGCCAGCAGTTACGGGCAGCCGTGGGACACTGAAGCTTTCTTT. The rearrangement uses TRBV6-5 and TRBJ1-1; D unclear. Trimming left V 2 bases short and J 3 bases short, with 13 bases between. Germline CDR1 reads MNHEY; CDR2 reads SVGAGI. The CDR3 extends over 15 amino acids.

This clone was detected a few times. The chain combines TRBV28 with TRBJ1-2, with D possibly TRBD1 on 5 matching bases. CDR1 MDHEN and CDR2 SYDVKM come from the germline V gene. This CDR3 is built from 14 residues. Deletions cut 2 bases from V and 3 bases from J, with 10 bases between. CDR3 DNA sequence: TGTGCCAGCAGTTTAGCAGGGATTGACTATGGCTACACCTTC. Translating it yields CASSLAGIDYGYTF.

J is TRBJ1-1 and V is TRBV12-3 or TRBV12-4; perhaps TRBD1 as D (6 bases). The CDR3 totals 13 residues. Trimming stripped 6 bases from V and 5 bases from J, with 13 bases between. This CDR3 is CASRGGGRTEAFF. The CDR3 bases are TGTGCCAGCAGGGGAGGGGGGCGAACTGAAGCTTTCTTT.

The chain recombines TRBV5-1 with TRBJ2-1; D is perhaps TRBD2 (7 bases). The CDR3 is made up of 15 amino acids. V was cut by 3 bases and J by 8 bases, with 18 bases left in between. Germline values: CDR1 SGHRS, CDR2 YFSETQ. CDR3 nucleotides: TGCGCCAGCAGCTCGGTGGGGGGGCCGGGGTATGAGCAGTTCTTC. Translation gives CASSSVGGPGYEQFF.

The rearrangement uses TRBV19 and TRBJ2-1; TRBD2 matches at 9 bases. This CDR3 comprises 17 residues. The ends lost 2 bases at V and 4 bases at J; junction bases unmatched: 9. Germline CDR1 is LNHDA and CDR2 is SQIVND (reference sequence). In DNA, the CDR3 is TGTGCCAGTAGTATATTAGCGGGGGCCACTAGATACAATGAGCAGTTCTTC. Translating it yields CASSILAGATRYNEQFF.

The V and J genes are TRBV6-5 and TRBJ2-7; TRBD1 is a possible D gene (5 bases). Per germline, CDR1 MNHEY and CDR2 SVGAGI. The CDR3 extends over 14 amino acids. The V end was cut by 7 bases, the J end by 3 bases, with 16 bases between. The CDR3 reads CASKQGPSDYEQYV. DNA of the CDR3: TGTGCCAGCAAGCAGGGTCCCAGCGACTACGAGCAGTACGTC.

V and J are TRBV20-1 and TRBJ1-2, with unresolved D. The CDR3 runs to 13 residues. Trimming took 3 bases from V and 2 from J, leaving 10 bases between them. Germline assignment: CDR1 DFQATT and CDR2 SNEGSKA (reference sequence). The CDR3: CSASGVTNYGYTF. The CDR3 DNA sequence: TGCAGTGCTAGTGGGGTCACGAACTATGGCTACACCTTC.

V and J are TRBV7-3 and TRBJ2-7; D is ambiguous. CDR1 is SGHTA, CDR2 FQGTGA, per germline. V lost 5 bases and J 2 bases, leaving 13 bases between the germline ends. This CDR3 region has 14 residues. The CDR3 protein is CASSTDWAAYEQYV. CDR3 coding DNA: TGTGCCAGCAGCACCGACTGGGCGGCCTACGAGCAGTACGTC.

This sequence joins TRBV9 and TRBJ2-1, with D possibly being TRBD1 or TRBD2 (5 bases each). The length of the CDR3 is 17 residues. Germline CDR1 SGDLS, CDR2 YYNGEE. V dropped 0 bases and J dropped 7 bases, with 20 bases sitting between them. CDR3 residues: CASSVAALGTLGNEQFF. CDR3 coding DNA: TGTGCCAGCAGCGTAGCCGCCCTTGGGACCTTAGGGAATGAGCAGTTCTTC.

CDR3 in DNA: TGTGCCAGCTCCGGGACAGGGGGCATGAACACTGAAGCTTTCTTT. As protein: CASSGTGGMNTEAFF. The rearrangement links TRBV18 to TRBJ1-1, with 12 bases identical to TRBD1. The V segment lost 6 bases and the J segment 0 bases; nucleotides outside the gene matches: 2. Germline-derived CDR1 and CDR2 are KGHSH and LQKENI. There are 15 residues in the CDR3.

This clone was recorded once. The chain carries TRBV19 and TRBJ2-5, with D possibly matching TRBD2 (5 bases). Trimming took off 8 bases at V and 4 bases at J, with 11 bases between the two ends. The germline gives CDR1 LNHDA, CDR2 SQIVND (reference sequence). CDR3 length equals 12 residues. The CDR3 DNA is TGTGCCAGTTCGAGGGTTCGAGAGACCCAGTACTTC. Translation: CASSRVRETQYF.